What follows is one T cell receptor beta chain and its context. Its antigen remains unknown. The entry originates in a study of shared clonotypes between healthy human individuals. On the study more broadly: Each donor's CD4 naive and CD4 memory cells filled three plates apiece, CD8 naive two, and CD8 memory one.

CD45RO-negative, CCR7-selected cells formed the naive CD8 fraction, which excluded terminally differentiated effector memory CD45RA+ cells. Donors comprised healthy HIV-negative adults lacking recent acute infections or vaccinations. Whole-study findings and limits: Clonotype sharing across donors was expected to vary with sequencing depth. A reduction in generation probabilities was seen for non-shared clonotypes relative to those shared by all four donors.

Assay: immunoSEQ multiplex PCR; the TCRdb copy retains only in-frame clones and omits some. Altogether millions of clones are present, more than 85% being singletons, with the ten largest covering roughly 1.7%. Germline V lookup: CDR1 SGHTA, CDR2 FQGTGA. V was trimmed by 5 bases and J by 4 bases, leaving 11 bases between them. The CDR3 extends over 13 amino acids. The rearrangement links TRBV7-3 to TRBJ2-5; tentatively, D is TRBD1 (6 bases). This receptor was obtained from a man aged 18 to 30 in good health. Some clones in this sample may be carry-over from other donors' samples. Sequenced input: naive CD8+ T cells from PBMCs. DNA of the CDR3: TGTGCCAGCAGCCCCGGACAGCGAGAGACCCAGTACTTC. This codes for CASSPGQRETQYF.